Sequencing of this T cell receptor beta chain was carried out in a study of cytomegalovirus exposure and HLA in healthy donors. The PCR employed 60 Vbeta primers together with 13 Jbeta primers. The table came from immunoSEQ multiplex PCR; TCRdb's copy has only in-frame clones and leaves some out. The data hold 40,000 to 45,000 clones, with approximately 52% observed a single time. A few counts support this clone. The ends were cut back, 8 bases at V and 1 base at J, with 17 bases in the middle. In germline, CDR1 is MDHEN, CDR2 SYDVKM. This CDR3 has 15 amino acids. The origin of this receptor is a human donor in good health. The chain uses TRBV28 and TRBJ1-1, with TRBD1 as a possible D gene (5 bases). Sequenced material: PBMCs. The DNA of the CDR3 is TGTGCCAGCCGCGGCGGGGACTCGGCGAACACTGAAGCTTTCTTT. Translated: CASRGGDSANTEAFF.